This TCR beta chain is from a study of shared clonotypes between healthy human individuals. The method was immunoSEQ multiplex PCR; TCRdb's version includes in-frame clones alone and lacks a portion of them. This repertoire shows about 660,000 clones, less than 85% found once; its top ten account for under 2%. V trimming: 3 bases; J trimming: 2 bases; junction bases outside the gene matches: 10. The CDR3 runs 16 residues. Germline CDR1 reads LNHNV; CDR2 reads YYDKDF (reference sequence). Adult donors, all healthy and HIV-negative, had no recent acute infections or vaccinations. The TCR sequence derives from a woman in her thirties in good health. The chain links TRBV15 to TRBJ2-7; 7 nucleotides agree with TRBD1. Sample: memory CD4+ T cells sorted from blood. Subset defined: CD45RA-negative fraction. The CDR3: CATSRDQYRGTYEQYF. In nucleotides, the CDR3 is TGTGCCACCAGCAGGGACCAGTACAGGGGTACCTACGAGCAGTACTTC.